This T cell receptor (beta chain) was identified during a study of cytomegalovirus exposure and HLA in healthy donors. Study observations and caveats: A later analysis found TCR association rates differed by HLA locus, highest for DRB1 and lowest for HLA-C. In a later analysis, HLA-associated beta chains showed higher expansion and lower generation probabilities than comparable chains. Highly shared sequence variants in one cluster were likely a sequencing artifact. In a later analysis, a missense DCLRE1C variant was linked to TCR beta V- and J-gene trimming.

Trimming cost V 2 bases and J 5 bases, with 11 bases left between them. The CDR3 extends over 14 amino acids. Germline lookup yields CDR1 MNHEY and CDR2 SVGAGI. The PCR made use of 60 Vbeta and 13 Jbeta primers. Generated by immunoSEQ multiplex PCR, the TCRdb table keeps only in-frame clones and is missing some. The data hold about 150,000 clones, with roughly 80% observed a single time. With regard to this clone: Its antigen remains unidentified.

The sample consisted of PBMCs. The rearrangement joins TRBV6-5 to TRBJ2-3; D might be TRBD1 (6 bases). This clonotype originated in a male donor in good health and CMV-seronegative. CDR3 bases: TGTGCCAGCAGTTACGGGCAGGACAGAGATACGCAGTATTTT. Its translation is CASSYGQDRDTQYF.